A single sample is the source of the 16 T cell receptor beta chains below, sequenced in a study of monozygotic twins with inflammatory bowel disease. TCRdb re-called the 5' RACE reads; one entry per CDR3 protein, DNA not given. In all, the sample yields around 450,000 distinct CDR3 sequences. Sequences were obtained from blood. These receptors were taken from a human donor with ulcerative colitis or Crohn's disease, or a healthy co-twin of an affected twin (not recorded which).

The chain recombines TRBV20-1 with TRBJ2-3; without DNA, the TCRdb call of TRBD1 cannot be checked. This CDR3 region has 16 residues. Germline CDR1 reads DFQATT; CDR2 reads SNEGSKA (reference sequence). This chain's CDR3 is CSAGHRGQGRTDTQYF.

This chain links TRBV4-1 with TRBJ2-2; TCRdb proposes TRBD1, but this gene call is untestable without DNA. The CDR3 spans 18 residues. The germline V gene has CDR1 MGHRA and CDR2 YSYEKL. CDR3 sequence reads: CASSQGGAFTLNTGELFF.

This chain links TRBV4-1 with TRBJ2-3; as DNA is missing, the TRBD2 call by TCRdb cannot be tested. This CDR3 is 13 amino acids long. Germline lookup yields CDR1 MGHRA and CDR2 YSYEKL. The CDR3 protein is CASSRDFLDTQYF.

V usage is TRBV7-2 and J usage is TRBJ2-3; lacking DNA, the TRBD1 call made by TCRdb goes unchecked. Germline V CDR1 and CDR2: SGHTA, FQGNSA. This CDR3 spans 15 amino acids. The chain's CDR3 is CASSLGGKATDTQYF.

The chain uses TRBV29-1 and TRBJ2-7; checking the TCRdb D call of TRBD1 is not possible without DNA. This CDR3 spans 13 amino acids. The germline CDR1 and CDR2 sequences are SQVTM and ANQGSEA. CDR3 region: CSVGGGNSYEQYF.

The chain couples TRBV5-1 to TRBJ2-7; TCRdb's assignment of TRBD1 cannot be checked, as there is no DNA. The CDR3 has 14 amino acids. In germline, CDR1 is SGHRS, CDR2 YFSETQ. The CDR3: CASSPGGLVYEQYF.

The J gene is TRBJ2-3, the V gene TRBV12-3 or TRBV12-4; lacking DNA, the TRBD2 call made by TCRdb goes unchecked. The length of the CDR3 is 15 residues. CDR3 residues: CASSPSGGASDTQYF.

The CDR3 protein is CASSLRQGTTYEQYF. The chain is built from TRBV5-1 and TRBJ2-7; with no DNA, the TCRdb D assignment of TRBD1 cannot be verified. Germline CDR1 reads SGHRS; CDR2 reads YFSETQ. CDR3 length: 15 amino acids.

The gene calls are TRBV20-1 and TRBJ2-3; lacking DNA, the TRBD1 call made by TCRdb goes unchecked. The CDR3 covers 15 residues. Germline V gene sequence: CDR1 DFQATT, CDR2 SNEGSKA (reference sequence). CDR3 protein: CSGGSTGLYPDTQYF.

V gene TRBV12-3 or TRBV12-4 combines with J gene TRBJ1-3. The CDR3 is 18 amino acids. CDR3: CASSPRRTPLPSGNTIYF.

This chain uses TRBV6-6 with TRBJ2-7; there is no DNA to check the TCRdb D call of TRBD1. Germline CDR1 is MNHNY and CDR2 is SVGAGI (reference sequence). This CDR3 is 12 amino acids long. CDR3 sequence reads: CASKDPLGEQYF.

The chain is built from TRBV7-8 and TRBJ2-1; as DNA is missing, the TRBD2 call by TCRdb cannot be tested. CDR3 length: 15 amino acids. Per germline, CDR1 SGHVS and CDR2 FQNEAQ. CDR3 in amino acids: CASSLSAGVYNEQFF. Full variable domain (rest looked up from reference TRBV7-8 and TRBJ2-1): GAGVSQSPRYKVAKRGQDVALRCDPISGHVSLFWYQQALGQGPEFLTYFQNEAQLDKSGLPSDRFFAERPEGSVSTLKIQRTQQEDSAVYLCASSLSAGVYNEQFFGPGTRLTVL.

J is TRBJ2-7 and V is TRBV6-1; absent DNA, TCRdb's TRBD2 call cannot be checked. CDR3 length: 15 amino acids. Germline V gene sequence: CDR1 MNHNS, CDR2 SASEGT. The CDR3 region is CASSQIRSGNHEQYF.

This chain joins TRBV5-1 and TRBJ2-2; with no DNA, the TCRdb D assignment of TRBD1 cannot be verified. The CDR3 contains 16 residues. Germline CDR1 SGHRS, CDR2 YFSETQ. The CDR3 loop is CASSLVGRVNTGELFF. Full variable domain (remainder filled in from reference TRBV5-1 and TRBJ2-2): KAGVTQTPRYLIKTRGQQVTLSCSPISGHRSVSWYQQTPGQGLQFLFEYFSETQRNKGNFPGRFSGRQFSNSRSEMNVSTLELGDSALYLCASSLVGRVNTGELFFGEGSRLTVL.

The V call is TRBV10-3, the J call TRBJ1-6. The CDR3 consists of 19 residues. Germline CDR1 ENHRY, CDR2 SYGVKD. CDR3 amino acids: CAISVHSRGVPSDNSPLHF.

V and J are TRBV20-1 and TRBJ1-4; the D gene TCRdb calls, TRBD1, cannot be checked with no DNA. Germline V lookup: CDR1 DFQATT, CDR2 SNEGSKA (reference sequence). The CDR3 spans 12 residues. Here the CDR3 reads CKNRVHNEKLFF.